What follows is one T cell receptor beta chain and its context. Libraries were prepared by immunoSEQ multiplex PCR; TCRdb keeps only in-frame clonotypes and omits some of them. Altogether over 110,000 clones are present, 80% to 90% being singletons, with the ten largest covering just under 3%. These data belong to a study of cytomegalovirus exposure and HLA in healthy donors. CDR3 size: 17 residues. V dropped 4 bases and J dropped 0; count of bases not matched to a gene: 10. From germline, CDR1 is SGHDT and CDR2 YYEEEE. V usage is TRBV5-6 and J usage is TRBJ1-3; 7 bases match TRBD1. The sequenced sample was PBMCs. The source of this sequence is a man younger than 35 in good health and CMV-seronegative. CDR3 DNA sequence: TGTGCCAGCAGCCCGGCAGGACAGGCTTACTCTGGAAACACCATATATTTT. It codes for CASSPAGQAYSGNTIYF.